Listed here are 11 T cell receptor beta chains from one sample, sequenced in a study of shared clonotypes between healthy human individuals. Assay used: immunoSEQ multiplex PCR; TCRdb lists only in-frame clones, some missing. Of millions of clones in the sample, over 85% are singletons; the top ten hold about 0.13%. Sequenced material: naive CD4+ T cells sorted from blood. The sample's subset: CD45RA+ positively selected. These receptors came from a man aged 18 to 30 in good health.

The J gene is TRBJ1-2, the V gene TRBV18; perhaps TRBD1 as D (6 bases). V lost 0 bases and J lost 4, with 15 bases in between. The CDR3 is 16 residues long. Germline assignment: CDR1 KGHSH and CDR2 LQKENI. CDR3 sequence: CASSPPAGGGPYGYTF. In DNA, the CDR3 is TGTGCCAGCTCACCACCGGCCGGGGGCGGTCCCTATGGCTACACCTTC.

The chain joins TRBV6-1 to TRBJ1-4; D possibly corresponds to TRBD1 (5 bases). The CDR3 totals 16 residues. CDR1 MNHNS and CDR2 SASEGT come from the germline V gene. Trimming removed 0 bases from V and 7 bases from J, with 15 bases in between. The CDR3 DNA reads as TGTGCCAGCAGTGAAGCGGGGTTTTGGGGGGGTGAAAAACTGTTTTTT. Translated, it gives CASSEAGFWGGEKLFF.

The V call is TRBV7-2, the J call TRBJ2-1, with 8 bases aligning to TRBD1. The J segment lost 3 bases and the V segment lost 5 bases, leaving 3 bases of the junction unmatched. Germline V CDR1 and CDR2: SGHTA, FQGNSA. This CDR3 has 14 residues. The CDR3 DNA reads TGTGCCAGCAGCGGACAGGGATTCTACAATGAGCAGTTCTTC. This sequence encodes CASSGQGFYNEQFF.

The chain joins TRBV2 to TRBJ2-5; either TRBD1 or TRBD2 may supply D (7 bases each). Germline V gene sequence: CDR1 SNHLY, CDR2 FYNNEI. The length of the CDR3 is 16 residues. V lost 0 bases, J lost 5 bases, and 16 bases lay in between. The CDR3 nucleotides read TGTGCCAGCAGTGAAGCGACAGGGATCGGGAGGGAGACCCAGTACTTC. It is translated as CASSEATGIGRETQYF.

The chain uses TRBV6-6 and TRBJ2-2; D may match TRBD1 or TRBD2 (5 bases each). Germline values: CDR1 MNHNY, CDR2 SVGAGI (reference sequence). The CDR3 loop spans 15 amino acids. V was trimmed by 6 bases and J by 3 bases, leaving 14 bases between them. CDR3 sequence: CASRPRDHYTGELFF. The CDR3 DNA is TGTGCCAGCAGGCCCCGGGACCATTACACCGGGGAGCTGTTTTTT.

The chain is built from TRBV9 and TRBJ1-5; D call uncertain. Germline CDR1 SGDLS, CDR2 YYNGEE. V was trimmed by 6 bases and J by 2 bases, leaving 12 bases between them. This CDR3 is built from 14 residues. This chain's CDR3 is CASTLGEGNQPQHF. CDR3 DNA sequence: TGTGCCAGCACCCTTGGGGAAGGCAATCAGCCCCAGCATTTT.

Concerning this clone: The same CDR3 arises from other DNA sequences in this sample as well. The rearrangement uses TRBV18 and TRBJ1-4, with 7 bases identical to TRBD1. The CDR3 loop spans 16 amino acids. Germline-derived CDR1 and CDR2 are KGHSH and LQKENI. V lost 3 bases, J lost 0 bases, and 4 bases stayed unmatched. In DNA, the CDR3 is TGTGCCAGCTCACCTCGGGACAGTGCAACTAATGAAAAACTGTTTTTT. It translates to CASSPRDSATNEKLFF.

The chain is built from TRBV10-3 and TRBJ1-1, with 12 bases fitting TRBD1. The CDR3 has 20 residues. Trimming removed 4 bases from V and 1 base from J; junction bases left unmatched: 16. CDR1 is ENHRY and CDR2 is SYGVKD in the germline V gene. The CDR3 sequence is CAISGPWSGTGGDSNTEAFF. The CDR3 bases are TGTGCCATCAGTGGACCCTGGAGCGGGACAGGGGGCGATTCGAACACTGAAGCTTTCTTT.

The rearrangement links TRBV9 to TRBJ2-7; 9 bases line up with TRBD1. The J segment lost 2 bases and the V segment lost 3 bases, leaving 6 bases of the junction unmatched. This CDR3 region has 15 residues. Germline V CDR1 and CDR2: SGDLS, YYNGEE. CDR3 in amino acids: CASSDGTGKTYEQYF. The CDR3, as DNA: TGTGCCAGCAGCGACGGGACAGGGAAAACCTACGAGCAGTACTTC. The full variable domain, rest sourced from reference TRBV9 and TRBJ2-7, is DSGVTQTPKHLITATGQRVTLRCSPRSGDLSVYWYQQSLDQGLQFLIQYYNGEERAKGNILERFSAQQFPDLHSELNLSSLELGDSALYFCASSDGTGKTYEQYFGPGTRLTVT.

The chain uses TRBV30 and TRBJ2-5, with 12 bases fitting TRBD2. With 1 base clipped from V and 3 bases from J, the junction kept 0 bases outside the gene matches. The CDR3 has 14 residues. Germline V gene data show CDR1 as GTSNPN and CDR2 as SVGIG (reference sequence). The CDR3 DNA is TGTGCCTGGAGTGGACTAGCGGGAGAAGAGACCCAGTACTTC. This encodes CAWSGLAGEETQYF.

The chain has TRBV30 and TRBJ2-1, with 13 bases that match TRBD2. V lost 0 bases and J lost 6; bases outside the gene matches: 11. Germline-derived CDR1 and CDR2 are GTSNPN and SVGIG (reference sequence). This CDR3 contains 18 residues. This CDR3 reads CAWSVSRTSGSSGNEQFF. DNA for the CDR3: TGTGCCTGGAGTGTTAGCCGGACTAGCGGGAGCTCGGGCAATGAGCAGTTCTTC.